This T cell receptor beta chain was retrieved from a study of T cell responses to AZD1222 COVID-19 vaccine. Using immunoSEQ multiplex PCR, the repertoire was profiled, and TCRdb retains in-frame clones only, with some absent. This table holds over 130,000 clones, roughly 92% found once. Remarks on this clone: Its target is unknown.

Study findings and constraints: Clonal diversity may have been underestimated in mostly white British donors.

The sequence was obtained from an adult in good health. Material: peripheral blood, obtained on day 0 of AZD1222 vaccination.

The CDR3 nucleotides are TGTGCCAGCTACGGAGCCGAAGCAAGGTACAATGAGCAGTTCTTC. Its translation is CASYGAEARYNEQFF. The V call is TRBV2, the J call TRBJ2-1; D remains unclear. The germline CDR1 and CDR2 sequences are SNHLY and FYNNEI. Trimming shortened V by 8 bases and J by 4 bases, and 18 bases separated the two germline ends. The CDR3 loop spans 15 amino acids.